The entry below describes one TCR beta chain. Its antigen is currently unknown. This sample is part of a study of shared clonotypes between healthy human individuals. The study's findings and limits: Represented diversity (both genetic and exposure-history) was limited by the small number of donors.

Repertoires were generated with immunoSEQ multiplex PCR, while TCRdb's copy carries only in-frame clones and drops some. The sample shows around 620,000 clones, approximately 95% of them seen only once. Naive CD8 cells were CD45RO-negative, positively selected for CCR7, excluding terminally differentiated effector memory CD45RA+ cells. The germline gives CDR1 PRHDT, CDR2 FYEKMQ (reference sequence). Deletions cut 5 bases from V and 10 bases from J, with 18 bases between. The CDR3 covers 14 residues. The receptor was isolated from a woman in her thirties in good health. The sample consisted of naive CD8+ T cells sorted from blood. The V gene is TRBV13, the J gene TRBJ2-1; D is unresolved. The CDR3 coding sequence is TGTGCCAGCAGCCCAGGATTCCTGTACGGGGAGCAGTTCTTC. It translates to CASSPGFLYGEQFF. The variable domain in full, completed from reference TRBV13 and TRBJ2-1, reads AAGVIQSPRHLIKEKRETATLKCYPIPRHDTVYWYQQGPGQDPQFLISFYEKMQSDKGSIPDRFSAQQFSDYHSELNMSSLELGDSALYFCASSPGFLYGEQFFGPGTRLTVL.